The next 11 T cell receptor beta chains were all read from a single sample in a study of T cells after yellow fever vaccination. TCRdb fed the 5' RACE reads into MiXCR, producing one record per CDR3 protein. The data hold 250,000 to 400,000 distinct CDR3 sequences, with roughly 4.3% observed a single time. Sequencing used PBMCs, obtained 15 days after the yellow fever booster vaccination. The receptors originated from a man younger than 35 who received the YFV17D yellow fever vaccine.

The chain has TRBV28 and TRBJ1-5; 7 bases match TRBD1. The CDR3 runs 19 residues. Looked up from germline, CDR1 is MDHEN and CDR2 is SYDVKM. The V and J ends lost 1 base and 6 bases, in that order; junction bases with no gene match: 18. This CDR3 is CASSLFRYPIKGAGQPQHF. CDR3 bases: TGTGCCAGCAGTTTATTTCGTTATCCCATTAAGGGGGCGGGTCAGCCCCAGCATTTT.

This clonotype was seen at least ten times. As DNA, the CDR3 is TGTGCCAGCAGTCCCACAGGGAACAATCAGCCCCAGCATTTT. Translating gives CASSPTGNNQPQHF. The V gene is TRBV12-3 or TRBV12-4, the J gene TRBJ1-5; D possibly corresponds to TRBD1 (6 bases). With 5 bases removed from V and 3 bases from J, the gap between germline ends came to 11 bases. The CDR3 has 14 residues.

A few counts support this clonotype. The CDR3 DNA reads TGTGCCAGCAGCATTCCCTTAGCGGGGGCTGAAAGGGGGACCCAGTACTTC. Amino acid sequence: CASSIPLAGAERGTQYF. V usage is TRBV5-5 and J usage is TRBJ2-5, with 9 bases that match TRBD2. The CDR3 consists of 17 residues. V trimming: 4 bases; J trimming: 7 bases; junction bases outside the gene matches: 17. Germline V gene lookup returns CDR1 SGHKS and CDR2 YYEKEE (reference sequence).

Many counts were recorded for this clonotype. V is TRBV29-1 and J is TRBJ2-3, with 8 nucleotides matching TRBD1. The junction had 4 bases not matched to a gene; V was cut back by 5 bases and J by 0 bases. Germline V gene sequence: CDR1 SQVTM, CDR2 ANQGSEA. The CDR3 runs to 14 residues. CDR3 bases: TGCAGCGTTCGACAGGGGACTAGCACAGATACGCAGTATTTT. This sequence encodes CSVRQGTSTDTQYF.

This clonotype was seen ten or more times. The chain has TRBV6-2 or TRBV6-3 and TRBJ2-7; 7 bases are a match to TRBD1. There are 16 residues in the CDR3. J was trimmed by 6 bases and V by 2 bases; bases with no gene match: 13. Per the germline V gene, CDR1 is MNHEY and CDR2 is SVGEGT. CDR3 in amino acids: CASSYARDSHRVEQYV. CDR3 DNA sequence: TGTGCCAGCAGTTACGCTCGGGACAGTCACCGGGTCGAGCAGTACGTC.

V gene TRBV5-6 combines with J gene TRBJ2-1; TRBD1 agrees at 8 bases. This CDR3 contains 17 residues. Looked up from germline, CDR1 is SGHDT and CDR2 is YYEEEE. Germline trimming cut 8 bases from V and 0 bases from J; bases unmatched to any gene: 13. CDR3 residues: CARGGTGGKSSYNEQFF. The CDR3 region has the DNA TGTGCCAGGGGAGGTACAGGGGGTAAGAGCTCCTACAATGAGCAGTTCTTC.

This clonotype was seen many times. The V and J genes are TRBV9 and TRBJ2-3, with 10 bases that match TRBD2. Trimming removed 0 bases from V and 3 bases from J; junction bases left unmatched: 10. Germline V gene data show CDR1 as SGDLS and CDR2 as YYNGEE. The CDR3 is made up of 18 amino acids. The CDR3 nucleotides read TGTGCCAGCAGCGTAGAAGCGGGGGGGCCTAGTCGGACAGATACGCAGTATTTT. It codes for CASSVEAGGPSRTDTQYF.

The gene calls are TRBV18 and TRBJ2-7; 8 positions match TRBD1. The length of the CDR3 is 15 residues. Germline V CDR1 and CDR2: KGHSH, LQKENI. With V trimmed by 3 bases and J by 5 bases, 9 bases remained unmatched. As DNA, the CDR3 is TGTGCCAGCTCACCCGCCGGACAGGGAGGTAACGAGCAGTACTTC. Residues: CASSPAGQGGNEQYF.

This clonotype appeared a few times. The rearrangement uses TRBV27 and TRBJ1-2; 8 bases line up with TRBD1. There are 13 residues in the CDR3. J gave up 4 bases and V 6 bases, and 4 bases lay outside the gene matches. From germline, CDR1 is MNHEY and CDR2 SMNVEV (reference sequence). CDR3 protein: CASRGRGPYGYTF. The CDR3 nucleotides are TGTGCCAGCAGGGGCAGGGGGCCCTATGGCTACACCTTC.

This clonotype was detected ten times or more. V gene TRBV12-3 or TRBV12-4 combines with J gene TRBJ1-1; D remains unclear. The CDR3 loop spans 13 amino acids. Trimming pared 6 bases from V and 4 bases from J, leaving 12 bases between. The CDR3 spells CASSLLLGTEAFF. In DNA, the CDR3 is TGTGCCAGCAGCCTCCTTTTGGGCACTGAAGCTTTCTTT.

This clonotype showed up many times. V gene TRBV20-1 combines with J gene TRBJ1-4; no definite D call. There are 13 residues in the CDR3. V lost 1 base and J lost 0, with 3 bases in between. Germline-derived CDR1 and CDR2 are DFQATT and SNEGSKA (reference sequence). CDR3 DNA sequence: TGCAGTGCTAGAGGTGCAACTAATGAAAAACTGTTTTTT. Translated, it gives CSARGATNEKLFF.